The rows below give T cell receptor beta chains drawn from one sample of a study of blood T cell repertoires in COVID-19. Assay used: immunoSEQ multiplex PCR; TCRdb lists only in-frame clones, some missing. The sample has about 110,000 clones; 75% to 85% are singletons. The sample comprised peripheral blood. The receptors derive from a man of 80 years or more with COVID-19, enrolled during active disease. Both conserved end residues are part of each CDR3. A D gene is named only where the DNA matches it firmly. Where a row states a size, it is once, few, many or the class of an expanded clone; other rows omit it.

NA	TRBV28	TRBJ1-1	NA	CASSQVTDTEAFF	TGTGCCAGCAGTCAGGTGACAGACACTGAAGCTTTCTTT
once	TRBV6-1	TRBJ2-1	TRBD1	CASSELDRGSYNEQFF	TGTGCCAGCAGTGAGCTGGACAGGGGGTCATACAATGAGCAGTTCTTC
NA	TRBV7-2	TRBJ2-5	NA	CASSLARETQYF	TGTGCCAGCAGCTTAGCACGGGAAACCCAGTACTTC
NA	TRBV28	TRBJ2-1	TRBD2	CASSFYGGSYNEQFF	TGTGCCAGCAGTTTCTACGGGGGGTCCTACAATGAGCAGTTCTTC
NA	TRBV7-7	TRBJ1-3	NA	CASSLASGNTIYF	TGTGCTAGCAGCTTAGCGTCAGGGAACACCATATATTTT
NA	TRBV30	TRBJ2-7	TRBD2	CAWSLAALGEQYF	TGTGCCTGGTCACTAGCGGCCTTGGGTGAGCAGTACTTC
NA	TRBV6-5	TRBJ1-1	TRBD1	CASRPGTGSSEAFF	TGTGCCAGCAGGCCTGGGACAGGAAGTTCTGAAGCTTTCTTT
few	TRBV27	TRBJ2-7	NA	CASSFDRAYEQYF	TGTGCCAGCAGTTTCGACAGAGCCTACGAGCAGTACTTC
many	TRBV3-1/TRBV3-2	TRBJ2-1	NA	CASSHRGNYNEQFF	TGTGCCAGCAGCCATCGGGGGAACTACAATGAGCAGTTCTTC
few	TRBV2	TRBJ2-4	NA	CASSSRELAKNIQYF	TGTGCCAGCAGTTCCAGGGAATTGGCCAAAAACATTCAGTACTTC
NA	TRBV28	TRBJ2-3	TRBD2	CASSLLGPSGSTDTQYF	TGTGCCAGCAGTTTATTAGGTCCTAGCGGGAGTACAGATACGCAGTATTTT
NA	TRBV24-1	TRBJ2-3	NA	CATSGIVTDTQYF	TGTGCCACCAGTGGAATAGTCACAGATACGCAGTATTTT
NA	TRBV5-1	TRBJ1-1	NA	CASSRGDEAFF	TGCGCCAGCAGCCGGGGGGATGAAGCTTTCTTT
NA	TRBV28	TRBJ2-3	NA	CASSLLQGGDTQYF	TGTGCCAGCAGTTTATTACAGGGGGGGGATACGCAGTATTTT
NA	TRBV7-3	TRBJ2-3	TRBD2	CASSLGLAGDTQYF	TGTGCCAGCAGCTTAGGGCTAGCGGGAGATACGCAGTATTTT
NA	TRBV7-2	TRBJ1-5	NA	CASSLLAGQPQHF	TGTGCCAGCAGCTTATTGGCGGGCCAGCCCCAGCATTTT
NA	TRBV30	TRBJ2-3	TRBD2	CAWGLAGGYTDTQYF	TGTGCCTGGGGACTAGCGGGAGGGTACACAGATACGCAGTATTTT